This TCR beta chain appears in the sequencing data of a study of shared clonotypes between healthy human individuals. V lost 3 bases and J 5 bases, leaving 13 bases between the germline ends. The CDR3 consists of 15 residues. Germline CDR1 is MNHEY and CDR2 is SMNVEV (reference sequence). It was across several immunoSEQ plates that each subset's genomic DNA was evenly split. TCRdb's table, derived via immunoSEQ multiplex PCR, lists solely in-frame clones and lacks some. The sample includes fewer than 1.6 million clones, about 98.5% seen only once; the top ten take 0.3% to 0.45%. The source is a man younger than 40 in good health. Material for sequencing was naive CD4+ T cells sorted from blood. Subset specified: CD45RA+ positively selected. V usage is TRBV27 and J usage is TRBJ2-2, with D tentatively TRBD1 or TRBD2 (6 bases each). The CDR3 sequence: CASSFLGGSTGELFF. The CDR3 DNA follows: TGTGCCAGCAGTTTTCTGGGGGGCTCGACCGGGGAGCTGTTTTTT.